The present T cell receptor (beta chain) was sequenced within a study of T cells in Graves' hyperthyroidism and ophthalmopathy. Study results and caveats: A 13 V-J model separated ophthalmopathy from stable hyperthyroidism. Within blood appeared most thyroid clonotypes that had expanded above 0.001.

Diagnosis relied on clinical symptoms, serum thyroxine and TRAb, thyroid ultrasound and orbital computed tomography. With V trimmed by 4 bases and J by 4 bases, 6 bases remained unmatched. This CDR3 region has 17 residues. Germline V gives CDR1 SEHNR, CDR2 FQNEAQ (reference sequence). Authors of the study amplified TCR beta CDR3 regions from RNA transcripts. The HTBI primer set was used in a first-round RT-PCR of the TCR CDR3. TCRdb re-analysed the multiplex PCR reads in MiXCR, keeping a single row per CDR3 protein. Seen here are approximately 610,000 distinct CDR3 sequences, around 15% observed once, and the top ten hold around a sixth. This clonotype was detected a few times. The target antigen is unknown.

The J gene is TRBJ2-6, the V gene TRBV7-9, with 11 bases identical to TRBD1. Sequenced: blood. This TCR derives from a woman between 18 and 29 years old with Graves' hyperthyroidism. CDR3 bases: TGTGCCAGCAGCTCCGGACAGGGGGCGAGAGGGGCCAACGTCCTGACTTTC. Translation gives CASSSGQGARGANVLTF.